The 26 T cell receptor beta chains below come from one sample, sequenced in a study of T cell responses to AZD1222 COVID-19 vaccine. TCRdb keeps only in-frame clones here, not all; method: immunoSEQ multiplex PCR. The sample lists around 140,000 clones, roughly 92% occurring once. The specimen was peripheral blood, collected on day 0 of AZD1222 vaccination. These receptors originate from an adult in good health.

V is TRBV5-1 and J is TRBJ1-3; D not resolved. Germline V gene data show CDR1 as SGHRS and CDR2 as YFSETQ. The germline V and J ends were trimmed by 0 bases and 0 bases, with 7 bases remaining between them. CDR3 length: 15 amino acids. The CDR3 sequence: CASSLGVNSGNTIYF. In nucleotides, the CDR3 is TGCGCCAGCAGCTTGGGAGTTAACTCTGGAAACACCATATATTTT.

The rearrangement links TRBV28 to TRBJ1-6, with D uncertain. CDR1 is MDHEN and CDR2 is SYDVKM in the germline V gene. The CDR3 spans 14 residues. The ends were cut back, 0 bases at V and 7 bases at J, with 7 bases in the middle. CDR3 region: CASSLWSANSPLHF. Written as DNA, the CDR3 is TGTGCCAGCAGTTTATGGTCGGCAAATTCACCCCTCCACTTT.

The genes are TRBV5-6 and TRBJ2-7, with unresolved D. This CDR3 is 13 amino acids long. Trimming took 0 bases from V and 6 from J, leaving 10 bases between them. The germline V gene has CDR1 SGHDT and CDR2 YYEEEE. The CDR3 protein is CASSLDDTREQYF. CDR3 nucleotide sequence: TGTGCCAGCAGCTTGGATGACACCCGCGAGCAGTACTTC. The entire variable domain, with the rest obtained from reference TRBV5-6 and TRBJ2-7, is as follows: DAGVTQSPTHLIKTRGQQVTLRCSPKSGHDTVSWYQQALGQGPQFIFQYYEEEERQRGNFPDRFSGHQFPNYSSELNVNALLLGDSALYLCASSLDDTREQYFGPGTRLTVT.

The genes are TRBV30 and TRBJ2-2; 8 positions agree with TRBD1. The J segment lost 3 bases and the V segment lost 2 bases, leaving 5 bases of the junction unmatched. The CDR3 totals 15 residues. Germline CDR1 GTSNPN, CDR2 SVGIG (reference sequence). The CDR3 DNA sequence: TGTGCCTGGAGTCGGGCAGGGGGCGACACCGGGGAGCTGTTTTTT. As protein: CAWSRAGGDTGELFF.

The chain combines TRBV9 with TRBJ2-1; 7 positions agree with TRBD1. The V and J ends lost 9 bases and 8 bases, in that order; junction bases with no gene match: 5. The CDR3 consists of 11 residues. Germline-derived CDR1 and CDR2 are SGDLS and YYNGEE. The CDR3 loop is CATRTGDEQFF. The CDR3 DNA is TGTGCCACAAGGACAGGCGATGAGCAGTTCTTC.

This chain links TRBV6-2 or TRBV6-3 with TRBJ2-5; D uncertain. V shed 1 base and J shed 5 bases, with 8 bases lying between them. The CDR3 is made up of 13 amino acids. Germline CDR1 MNHEY, CDR2 SVGEGT. In DNA, the CDR3 is TGTGCCAGCAGTTACTTGGCGGCGGAGACCCAGTACTTC. It encodes CASSYLAAETQYF.

This rearrangement joins TRBV19 to TRBJ2-2; TRBD2 matches at 10 bases. V was clipped by 3 bases and J by 7 bases; unmatched bases: 17. The CDR3 has 19 amino acids. Germline V gives CDR1 LNHDA, CDR2 SQIVND (reference sequence). The CDR3 nucleotides are TGTGCCAGTAGTATCCGAGTCGGAAGGACTAGCGGAGCTATCGGGGAGCTGTTTTTT. Protein sequence: CASSIRVGRTSGAIGELFF.

The V and J genes are TRBV9 and TRBJ2-5; tentative D call: TRBD2 (5 bases). The V gene's germline CDR1 is SGDLS and CDR2 YYNGEE. The germline V and J ends were trimmed by 7 bases and 5 bases, with 18 bases remaining between them. This CDR3 is built from 14 residues. The CDR3, as DNA: TGTGCCAGCGGAGACTATACTAACGGGGAGACCCAGTACTTC. Encoded protein: CASGDYTNGETQYF.

The genes are TRBV4-2 and TRBJ1-2, with D tentatively TRBD1 (5 bases). The CDR3 is 16 amino acids. Germline V lookup: CDR1 LGHNA, CDR2 YNFKEQ. With 0 bases removed from V and 4 bases from J, the gap between germline ends came to 15 bases. The CDR3 bases are TGTGCCAGCAGCCAAGATTCCAGGGCGGAACTCTATGGCTACACCTTC. It is translated as CASSQDSRAELYGYTF.

The CDR3 DNA sequence: TGTGCCAGCAGCGAGAAGGGTCTCAGCGGGAGGGTCTACGAGCAGTACTTC. Translated, it gives CASSEKGLSGRVYEQYF. The chain carries TRBV5-4 and TRBJ2-7, with TRBD2 matching over 10 bases. The length of the CDR3 is 17 residues. From germline, CDR1 is SGHNT and CDR2 YYREEE (reference sequence). Losses at the gene ends were 4 bases for V and 3 bases for J; bases not matched to a gene: 13.

The V and J genes are TRBV28 and TRBJ1-1, with 7 bases matching TRBD1. The CDR3 covers 14 residues. The J segment lost 4 bases and the V segment lost 5 bases, leaving 7 bases of the junction unmatched. Germline-derived CDR1 and CDR2 are MDHEN and SYDVKM. CDR3 nucleotides: TGTGCCAGCAGTATGGGACAGAGGGCCACTGAAGCTTTCTTT. It is translated as CASSMGQRATEAFF.

V and J are TRBV7-8 and TRBJ1-6; unclear D gene. Trimming cost V 4 bases and J 7 bases, with 8 bases left between them. Germline V gives CDR1 SGHVS, CDR2 FQNEAQ. The CDR3 is 13 residues long. The CDR3 sequence is CASSSDQNSPLHF. CDR3 DNA sequence: TGTGCCAGCAGCTCAGATCAGAATTCACCCCTCCACTTT.

The CDR3 region is CASSVGTSGSTDTQYF. The DNA of the CDR3 is TGCGCCAGCAGCGTCGGGACTAGCGGGAGCACAGATACGCAGTATTTT. This rearrangement joins TRBV5-1 to TRBJ2-3, with 12 bases lining up with TRBD2. This CDR3 spans 16 amino acids. V gave up 4 bases and J gave up 0 bases; unmatched junction bases: 3. The V gene's germline CDR1 is SGHRS and CDR2 YFSETQ.

V and J are TRBV4-1 and TRBJ2-7, with no clear D. Between the trimmed V and J ends, which lost 6 bases and 2 bases, there was a span of 14 bases. The CDR3 extends over 14 amino acids. CDR1 is MGHRA, CDR2 YSYEKL, per germline. The chain's CDR3 is CASRNPGGTYEQYF. The CDR3 coding sequence is TGCGCCAGCAGAAATCCGGGCGGAACCTACGAGCAGTACTTC.

The gene calls are TRBV5-1 and TRBJ1-1; D gene uncertain. Germline V gene sequence: CDR1 SGHRS, CDR2 YFSETQ. The CDR3 has 13 residues. Trimming shortened V by 1 base and J by 3 bases, and 7 bases separated the two germline ends. DNA of the CDR3: TGCGCCAGCAGCTTGAACAAGGACACTGAAGCTTTCTTT. It encodes CASSLNKDTEAFF.

The chain carries TRBV10-3 and TRBJ2-7; TRBD2 aligns across 7 bases. This CDR3 spans 14 amino acids. V lost 3 bases, J lost 4 bases, and 6 bases stayed unmatched. Per the germline V gene, CDR1 is ENHRY and CDR2 is SYGVKD. In nucleotides, the CDR3 is TGTGCCATCAGTGATAGTTTGGGGGGGTACGAGCAGTACTTC. Translation gives CAISDSLGGYEQYF.

The V call is TRBV3-1 (or the pseudogene TRBV3-2), the J call TRBJ2-5; no clear D. The CDR3 is made up of 14 amino acids. Trimming pared 0 bases from V and 4 bases from J, leaving 9 bases between. Germline V gives CDR1 LGHDT, CDR2 YNNKEL (reference sequence). The CDR3 coding sequence is TGTGCCAGCAGCCAAGATAGTCTACTAGAGACCCAGTACTTC. Residues: CASSQDSLLETQYF.

The chain couples TRBV28 to TRBJ2-5; D call uncertain. This CDR3 is built from 15 residues. The ends were cut back, 1 base at V and 2 bases at J, with 11 bases in the middle. Germline assignment: CDR1 MDHEN and CDR2 SYDVKM. The CDR3 reads CASSLFPDGQETQYF. CDR3 DNA sequence: TGTGCCAGCAGTTTATTCCCGGACGGGCAAGAGACCCAGTACTTC.

The chain links TRBV7-9 to TRBJ2-2; the match to TRBD1 covers 7 bases. The CDR3 covers 16 residues. The V gene end was trimmed by 4 bases and the J gene end by 0 bases; junction bases not matched to a gene: 5. From germline, CDR1 is SEHNR and CDR2 FQNEAQ (reference sequence). CDR3 nucleotides: TGTGCCAGCAGCTCTGGCGACAGGGCGAACACCGGGGAGCTGTTTTTT. This encodes CASSSGDRANTGELFF.

This rearrangement joins TRBV18 to TRBJ2-5, with 7 bases fitting TRBD1. The germline V gene has CDR1 KGHSH and CDR2 LQKENI. Trimming took 2 bases from V and 5 from J; bases not matched to a gene: 5. CDR3 size: 14 residues. CDR3 in amino acids: CASSPVTGDETQYF. The CDR3 coding sequence is TGTGCCAGCTCACCAGTAACAGGGGATGAGACCCAGTACTTC.

The V and J genes are TRBV2 and TRBJ1-2; a possible D gene is TRBD1 (5 bases). Trimming cost V 3 bases and J 4 bases, with 15 bases left between them. This CDR3 is 15 amino acids long. Germline V CDR1 and CDR2: SNHLY, FYNNEI. The CDR3 DNA sequence: TGTGCCAGCAGTGATTTGGGACTTTTATTCTATGGCTACACCTTC. Translating it yields CASSDLGLLFYGYTF.

V and J are TRBV7-9 and TRBJ1-1, with a possible D match to TRBD1 (6 bases). V dropped 5 bases and J dropped 10 bases, with 11 bases sitting between them. This CDR3 region has 11 residues. Germline CDR1 SEHNR, CDR2 FQNEAQ (reference sequence). The CDR3 DNA follows: TGTGCCAGCAGCCTTTGGGGGGCAGCTTTCTTT. This sequence encodes CASSLWGAAFF.

This chain links TRBV9 with TRBJ2-7; tentatively, D is TRBD1 or TRBD2 (7 bases each). Germline assignment: CDR1 SGDLS and CDR2 YYNGEE. V dropped 3 bases and J dropped 3 bases, with 16 bases sitting between them. The CDR3 has 15 residues. CDR3 DNA sequence: TGTGCCAGCAGCGAGCGGGACAGAGAGTTCTACGAGCAGTACTTC. Protein sequence: CASSERDREFYEQYF.

Sample share makes this clone medium-sized. The chain is built from TRBV4-1 and TRBJ2-1, with D possibly being TRBD1 or TRBD2 (5 bases each). The CDR3 has 14 amino acids. Germline lookup yields CDR1 MGHRA and CDR2 YSYEKL. The V end was cut by 4 bases, the J end by 6 bases, with 13 bases between. The CDR3 region is CASSLEAGSNEQFF. In DNA form, the CDR3 reads TGCGCCAGCAGCCTTGAAGCAGGGAGCAATGAGCAGTTCTTC.

This clone was picked up one time. This chain links TRBV2 with TRBJ1-1; D unclear. In germline, CDR1 is SNHLY, CDR2 FYNNEI. With 8 bases removed from V and 1 base from J, the gap between germline ends came to 11 bases. The CDR3 consists of 13 residues. The CDR3 nucleotides are TGTGCCAGCCCCCCCCGCGAGAACACTGAAGCTTTCTTT. Amino acid sequence: CASPPRENTEAFF.

This chain links TRBV20-1 with TRBJ1-1; D is unclear. Germline lookup yields CDR1 DFQATT and CDR2 SNEGSKA (reference sequence). The V end was cut by 3 bases, the J end by 2 bases, with 4 bases between. The CDR3 contains 11 residues. CDR3: CSASLNTEAFF. CDR3 DNA sequence: TGCAGTGCTAGCCTAAACACTGAAGCTTTCTTT.